This T cell receptor beta chain was sequenced in a study of patients and donors after allogeneic stem cell transplantation. TCRdb analysed the RT-PCR reads with MiXCR anew, one entry per CDR3 protein. Here the sample spans 400,000 to 500,000 distinct CDR3 sequences, around 16% being singletons. The CDR3 runs to 13 residues. Trimming took off 4 bases at V and 6 bases at J, with 11 bases between the two ends. Germline lookup yields CDR1 SGHRS and CDR2 YFSETQ. This receptor was obtained from a human donor who was either an allogeneic HSCT recipient or a stem cell or donor lymphocyte infusion donor (not recorded which). It is not recorded whose cells these are; they may come from a transplant donor. Sequencing was performed on blood, either unsorted or a sorted T cell fraction (not recorded which). The V call is TRBV5-1, the J call TRBJ1-5; D ambiguous. The CDR3 nucleotides read TGCGCCAGCAGCCCGCAGGAGGGTCAGCCCCAGCATTTT. This gives the protein CASSPQEGQPQHF.